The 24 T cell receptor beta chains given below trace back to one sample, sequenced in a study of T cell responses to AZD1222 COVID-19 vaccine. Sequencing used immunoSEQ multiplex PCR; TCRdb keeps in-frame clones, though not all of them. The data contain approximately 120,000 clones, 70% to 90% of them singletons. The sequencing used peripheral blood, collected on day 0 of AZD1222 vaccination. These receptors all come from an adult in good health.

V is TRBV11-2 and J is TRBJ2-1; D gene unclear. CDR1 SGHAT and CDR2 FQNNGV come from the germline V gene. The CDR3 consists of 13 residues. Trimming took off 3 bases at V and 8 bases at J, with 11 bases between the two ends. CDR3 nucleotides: TGTGCCAGCAGCTTTGGGTTGGTCTATGAGCAGTTCTTC. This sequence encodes CASSFGLVYEQFF.

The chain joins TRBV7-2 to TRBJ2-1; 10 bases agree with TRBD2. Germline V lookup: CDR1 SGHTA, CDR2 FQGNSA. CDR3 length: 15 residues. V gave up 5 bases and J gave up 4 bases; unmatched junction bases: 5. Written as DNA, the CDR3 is TGTGCCAGCAGCCCTAGCGGGAGCGCTTACAATGAGCAGTTCTTC. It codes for CASSPSGSAYNEQFF.

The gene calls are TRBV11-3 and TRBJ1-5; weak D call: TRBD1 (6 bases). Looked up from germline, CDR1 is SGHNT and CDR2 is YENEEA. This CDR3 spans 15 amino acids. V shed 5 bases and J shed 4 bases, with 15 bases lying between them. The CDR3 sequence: CASSKSRGTNQPQHF. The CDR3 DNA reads TGTGCCAGCAGCAAGAGCAGGGGAACGAATCAGCCCCAGCATTTT.

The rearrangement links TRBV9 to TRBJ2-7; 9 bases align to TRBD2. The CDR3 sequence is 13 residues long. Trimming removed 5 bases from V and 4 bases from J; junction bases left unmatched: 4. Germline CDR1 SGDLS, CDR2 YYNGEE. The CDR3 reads CASSSGSSYEQYF. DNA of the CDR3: TGTGCCAGCAGTAGCGGGAGCTCATACGAGCAGTACTTC.

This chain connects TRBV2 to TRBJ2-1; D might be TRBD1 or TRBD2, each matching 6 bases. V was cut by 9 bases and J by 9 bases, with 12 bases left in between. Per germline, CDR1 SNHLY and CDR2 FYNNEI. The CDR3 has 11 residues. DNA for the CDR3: TGTGCCAGTTCGGAGGGGGTTGAGCAGTTCTTC. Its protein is CASSEGVEQFF.

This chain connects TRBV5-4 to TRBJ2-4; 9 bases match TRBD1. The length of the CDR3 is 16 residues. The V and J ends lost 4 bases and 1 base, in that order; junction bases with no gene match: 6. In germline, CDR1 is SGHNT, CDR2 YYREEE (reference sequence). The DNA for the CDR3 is TGTGCCAGCAGCAAACAGGGGGCTACGGCCAAAAACATTCAGTACTTC. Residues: CASSKQGATAKNIQYF.

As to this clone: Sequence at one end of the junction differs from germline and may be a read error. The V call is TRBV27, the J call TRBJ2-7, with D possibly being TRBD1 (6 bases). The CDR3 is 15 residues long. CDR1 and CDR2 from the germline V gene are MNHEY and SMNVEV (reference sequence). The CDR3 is CASSSSRDTPLSPNF. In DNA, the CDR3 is TGTGCCAGCAGTTCCTCCCGGGACACTCCACTTTCGCCCAACTTC.

The CDR3: CASNNIPGQGLGTQYF. CDR3 coding DNA: TGTGCCAGTAACAATATACCGGGACAGGGGTTGGGGACCCAGTACTTC. The chain links TRBV19 to TRBJ2-5, with 10 bases fitting TRBD1. Trimming took 7 bases from V and 7 from J; bases not matched to a gene: 15. Germline V gene lookup returns CDR1 LNHDA and CDR2 SQIVND (reference sequence). The CDR3 totals 16 residues.

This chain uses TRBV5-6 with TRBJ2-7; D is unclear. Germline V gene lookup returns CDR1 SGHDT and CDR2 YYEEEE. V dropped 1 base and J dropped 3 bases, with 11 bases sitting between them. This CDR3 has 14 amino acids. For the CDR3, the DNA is TGTGCCAGCAGCTTGTTTGAGGATTTCTACGAGCAGTACTTC. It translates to CASSLFEDFYEQYF.

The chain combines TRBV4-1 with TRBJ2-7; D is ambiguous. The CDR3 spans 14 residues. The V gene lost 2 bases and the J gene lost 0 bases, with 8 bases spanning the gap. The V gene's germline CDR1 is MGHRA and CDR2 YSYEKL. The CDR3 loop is CASSQTQVSYEQYF. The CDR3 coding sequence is TGCGCCAGCAGCCAAACCCAGGTCTCCTACGAGCAGTACTTC.

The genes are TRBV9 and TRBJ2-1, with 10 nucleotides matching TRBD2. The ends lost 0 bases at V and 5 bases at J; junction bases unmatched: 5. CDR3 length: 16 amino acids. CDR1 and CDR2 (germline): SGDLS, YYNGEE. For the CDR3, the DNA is TGTGCCAGCAGCGTAGGGACTAGCGGTTACAACAATGAGCAGTTCTTC. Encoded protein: CASSVGTSGYNNEQFF.

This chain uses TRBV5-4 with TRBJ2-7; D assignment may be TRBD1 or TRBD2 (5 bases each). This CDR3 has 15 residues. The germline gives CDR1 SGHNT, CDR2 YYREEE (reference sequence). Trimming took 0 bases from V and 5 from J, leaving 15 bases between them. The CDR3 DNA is TGTGCCAGCAGCTTGGACCCCGGGGCGTTGGACGAGCAGTACTTC. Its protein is CASSLDPGALDEQYF.

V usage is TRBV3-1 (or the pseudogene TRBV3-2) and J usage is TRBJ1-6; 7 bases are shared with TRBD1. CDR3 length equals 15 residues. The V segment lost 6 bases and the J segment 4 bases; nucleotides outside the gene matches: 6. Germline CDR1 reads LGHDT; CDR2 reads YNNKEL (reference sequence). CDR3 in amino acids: CASRPPGQYNSPLHF. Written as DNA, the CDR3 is TGTGCCAGCAGACCTCCGGGACAGTATAATTCACCCCTCCACTTT.

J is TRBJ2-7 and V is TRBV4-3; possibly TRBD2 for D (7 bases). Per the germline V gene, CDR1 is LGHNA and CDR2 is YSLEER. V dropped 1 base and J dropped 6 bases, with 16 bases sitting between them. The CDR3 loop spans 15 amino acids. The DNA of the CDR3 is TGCGCCAGCAGCCAAGGACCTCGGGGGGCGGGCGAGCAGTACTTC. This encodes CASSQGPRGAGEQYF.

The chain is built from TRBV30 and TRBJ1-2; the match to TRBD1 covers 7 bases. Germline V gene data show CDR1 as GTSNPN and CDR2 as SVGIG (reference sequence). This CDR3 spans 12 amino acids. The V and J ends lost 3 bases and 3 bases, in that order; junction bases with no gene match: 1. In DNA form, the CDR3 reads TGTGCCTGGAGCCAGGGGGACTATGGCTACACCTTC. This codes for CAWSQGDYGYTF.

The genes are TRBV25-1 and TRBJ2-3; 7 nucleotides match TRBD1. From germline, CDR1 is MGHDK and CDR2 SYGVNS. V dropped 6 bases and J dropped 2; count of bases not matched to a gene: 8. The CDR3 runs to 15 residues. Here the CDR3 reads CASSQVQGFTDTQYF. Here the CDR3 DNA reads TGTGCCAGCAGCCAGGTACAGGGGTTCACAGATACGCAGTATTTT.

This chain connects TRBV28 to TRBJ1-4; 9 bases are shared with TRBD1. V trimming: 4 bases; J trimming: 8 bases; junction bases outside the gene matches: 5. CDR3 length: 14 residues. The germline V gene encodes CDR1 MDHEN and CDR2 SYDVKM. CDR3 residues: CASSSTGGGEKLFF. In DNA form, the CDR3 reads TGTGCCAGCAGTTCCACAGGGGGCGGGGAAAAACTGTTTTTT.

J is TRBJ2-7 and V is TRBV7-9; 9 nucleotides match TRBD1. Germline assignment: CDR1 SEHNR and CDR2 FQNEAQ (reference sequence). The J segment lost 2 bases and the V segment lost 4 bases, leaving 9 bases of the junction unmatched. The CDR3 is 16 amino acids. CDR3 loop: CASSWPEDRGTYEQYF. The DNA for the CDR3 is TGTGCCAGCAGCTGGCCCGAGGACAGGGGCACCTACGAGCAGTACTTC.

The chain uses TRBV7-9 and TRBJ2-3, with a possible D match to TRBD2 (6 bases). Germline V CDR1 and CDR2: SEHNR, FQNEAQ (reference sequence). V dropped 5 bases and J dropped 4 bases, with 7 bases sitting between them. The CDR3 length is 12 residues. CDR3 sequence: CASSPGADTQYF. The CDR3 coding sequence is TGTGCCAGCAGCCCGGGGGCAGATACGCAGTATTTT. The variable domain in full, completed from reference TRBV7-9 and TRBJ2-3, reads DTGVSQNPRHKITKRGQNVTFRCDPISEHNRLYWYRQTLGQGPEFLTYFQNEAQLEKSRLLSDRFSAERPKGSFSTLEIQRTEQGDSAMYLCASSPGADTQYFGPGTRLTVL.

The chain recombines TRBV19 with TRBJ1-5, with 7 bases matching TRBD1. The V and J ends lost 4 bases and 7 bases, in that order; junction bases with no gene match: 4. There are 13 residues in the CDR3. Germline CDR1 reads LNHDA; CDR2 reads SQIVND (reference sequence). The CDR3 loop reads CASSTTGNQPQHF. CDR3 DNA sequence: TGTGCCAGTAGTACGACAGGGAACCAGCCCCAGCATTTT.

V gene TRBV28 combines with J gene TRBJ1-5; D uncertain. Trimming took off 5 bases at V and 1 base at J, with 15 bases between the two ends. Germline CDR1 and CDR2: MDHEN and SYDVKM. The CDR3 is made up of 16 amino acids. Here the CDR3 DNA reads TGTGCCAGCAGTCCTCGTGGAGGCATGAGCAATCAGCCCCAGCATTTT. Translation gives CASSPRGGMSNQPQHF. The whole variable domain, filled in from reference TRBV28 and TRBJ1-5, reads DVKVTQSSRYLVKRTGEKVFLECVQDMDHENMFWYRQDPGLGLRLIYFSYDVKMKEKGDIPEGYSVSREKKERFSLILESASTNQTSMYLCASSPRGGMSNQPQHFGDGTRLSIL.

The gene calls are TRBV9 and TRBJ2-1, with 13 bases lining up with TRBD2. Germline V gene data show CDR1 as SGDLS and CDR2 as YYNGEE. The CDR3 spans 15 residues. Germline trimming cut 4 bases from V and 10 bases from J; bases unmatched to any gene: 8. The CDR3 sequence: CASSYGGLAGNEQFF. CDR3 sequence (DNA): TGTGCCAGCAGCTACGGGGGACTAGCGGGAAACGAGCAGTTCTTC.

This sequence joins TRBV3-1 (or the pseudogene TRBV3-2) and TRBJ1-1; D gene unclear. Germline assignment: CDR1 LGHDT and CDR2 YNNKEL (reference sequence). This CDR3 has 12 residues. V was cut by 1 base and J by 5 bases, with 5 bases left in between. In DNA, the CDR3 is TGTGCCAGCAGCCAAGTAGGGACTGAAGCTTTCTTT. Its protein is CASSQVGTEAFF.

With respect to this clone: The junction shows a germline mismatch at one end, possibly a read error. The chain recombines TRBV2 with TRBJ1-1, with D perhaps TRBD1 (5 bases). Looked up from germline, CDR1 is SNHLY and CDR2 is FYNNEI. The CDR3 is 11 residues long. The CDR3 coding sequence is TGTGCCAGCACAAACTCGGGGGGGGAGGCCTTT. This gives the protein CASTNSGGEAF.